This TCR beta chain was sequenced during a study of blood T cells in healthy people across ages. Study results and limitations: Fewer expanded clones and more diversity marked long-lived versus aged donors.

A minimum of 7 million PBMCs was isolated per sample. Points on this clonotype: The antigen is not known.

A second roughly 6 to 12 cycle PCR used barcoded and J-beta primers. Every cDNA was tagged by a template-switch adaptor with 12 random nucleotides. A single record per CDR3 protein comes from TCRdb applying MiXCR to the 5' RACE reads. This sample has fewer than 2 million distinct CDR3 sequences, with roughly two fifths found just once. The CDR3 consists of 15 residues. Germline V gene sequence: CDR1 MNHEY, CDR2 SVGEGT. V gave up 6 bases and J gave up 1 base; unmatched junction bases: 9. Sequencing input: blood. The J gene is TRBJ2-7, the V gene TRBV6-2 or TRBV6-3, with 7 bases matching TRBD1. The source is a human donor in good health. CDR3 in amino acids: CASSRRDRISYEQYF. The DNA of the CDR3 is TGTGCCAGCAGCCGTAGGGACAGAATTTCCTACGAGCAGTACTTC.